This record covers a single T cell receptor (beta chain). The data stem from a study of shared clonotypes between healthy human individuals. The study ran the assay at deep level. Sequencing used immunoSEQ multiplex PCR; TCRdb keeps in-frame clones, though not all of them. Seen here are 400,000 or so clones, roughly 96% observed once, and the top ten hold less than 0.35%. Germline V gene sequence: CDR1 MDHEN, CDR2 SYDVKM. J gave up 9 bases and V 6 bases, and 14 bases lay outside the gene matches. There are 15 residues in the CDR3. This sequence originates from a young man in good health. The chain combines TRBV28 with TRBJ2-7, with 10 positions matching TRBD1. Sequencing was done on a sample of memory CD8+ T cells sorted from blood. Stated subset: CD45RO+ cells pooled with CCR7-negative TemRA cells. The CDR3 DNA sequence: TGTGCCAGCAGCGTATCGGGGACAGGGGTATCAGGGCAGTACTTC. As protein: CASSVSGTGVSGQYF.